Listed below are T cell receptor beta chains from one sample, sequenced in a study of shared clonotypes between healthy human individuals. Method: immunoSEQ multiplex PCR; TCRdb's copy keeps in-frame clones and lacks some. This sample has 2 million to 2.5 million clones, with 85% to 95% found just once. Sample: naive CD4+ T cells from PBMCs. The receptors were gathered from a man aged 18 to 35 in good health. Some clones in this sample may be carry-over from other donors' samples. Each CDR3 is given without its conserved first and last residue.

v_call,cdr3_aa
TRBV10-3,AITPGPISGANVLT
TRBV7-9,ASSLERDLYNEQF
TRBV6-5,ASSYWGQANEKLF
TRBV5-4,ASSLATHMGEQY
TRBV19,ASSIVDLSRGELF
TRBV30,AWSALRVAGYSDTQY
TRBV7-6,ASSPLLGGQETQY
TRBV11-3,ASSLRDRGSYEQY
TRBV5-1,ASRSGTKGNEQF
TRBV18,ASSPTSGQETQY
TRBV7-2,ASSSLLFGEQY
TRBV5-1,ASSRAQGAGDTQY
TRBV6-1,ASSVLAGVPNEQF
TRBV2,ASSVGSHGGNYGYT
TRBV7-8,ASSPPGLGAF
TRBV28,ASKQFSGAGYT
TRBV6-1,ASSEGQGQGTDTQY
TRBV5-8,ASSRQVSYEQY
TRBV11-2,ASSLFTSSYEQY
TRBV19,ASRDREVEKLF
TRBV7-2,ASSLGLPKDTQY
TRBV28,ASSFRQGLIKPQH
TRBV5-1,ASSTGQGGGSEQY
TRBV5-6,ASSYPGTDYGYT
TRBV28,ASSYGAENYGYT
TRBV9,ASSAGTSGYNEQF
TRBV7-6,TSSSLAGVSQF
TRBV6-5,ASSYSEVGEKLF
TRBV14,ASSQGATGYSYEQY
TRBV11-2,ASRVTGSGANVLT
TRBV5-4,ASSLGNNGATQH
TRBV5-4,ASSEGGTNEKLF
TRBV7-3,ASSAGSNEKLF
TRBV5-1,ASGHGQGNYGYT
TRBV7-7,ASSSRQGARGTQY